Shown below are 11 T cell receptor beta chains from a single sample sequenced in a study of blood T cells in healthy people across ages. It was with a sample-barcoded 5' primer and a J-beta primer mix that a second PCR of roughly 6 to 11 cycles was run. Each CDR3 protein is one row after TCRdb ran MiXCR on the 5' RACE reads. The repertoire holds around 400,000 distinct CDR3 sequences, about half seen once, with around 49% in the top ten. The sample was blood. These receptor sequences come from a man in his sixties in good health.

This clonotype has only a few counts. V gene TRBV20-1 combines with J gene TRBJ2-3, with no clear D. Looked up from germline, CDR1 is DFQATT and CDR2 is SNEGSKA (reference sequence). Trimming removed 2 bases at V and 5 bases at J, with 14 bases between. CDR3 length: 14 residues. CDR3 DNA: TGCAGTGCTAGACCCCTTACCACGGTAGATACGCAGTATTTT. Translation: CSARPLTTVDTQYF.

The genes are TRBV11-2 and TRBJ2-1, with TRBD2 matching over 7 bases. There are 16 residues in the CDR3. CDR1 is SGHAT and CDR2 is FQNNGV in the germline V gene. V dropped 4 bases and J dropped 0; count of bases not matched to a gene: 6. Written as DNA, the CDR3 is TGTGCCAGCAGCTCCCTAGCGGCCAGCTCCTACAATGAGCAGTTCTTC. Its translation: CASSSLAASSYNEQFF.

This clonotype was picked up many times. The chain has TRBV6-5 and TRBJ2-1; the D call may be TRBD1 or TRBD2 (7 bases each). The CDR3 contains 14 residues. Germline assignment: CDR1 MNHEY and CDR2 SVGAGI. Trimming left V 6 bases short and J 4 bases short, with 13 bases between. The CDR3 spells CASSPQGGYNEQFF. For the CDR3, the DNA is TGTGCCAGCAGCCCCCAGGGGGGGTACAATGAGCAGTTCTTC.

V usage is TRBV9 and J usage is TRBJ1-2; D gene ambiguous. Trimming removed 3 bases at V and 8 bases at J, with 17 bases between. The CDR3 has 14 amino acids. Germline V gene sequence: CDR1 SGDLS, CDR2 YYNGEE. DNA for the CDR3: TGTGCCAGCAGCGCCCGTTTAGCGCCCGGGGGCTACACCTTC. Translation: CASSARLAPGGYTF. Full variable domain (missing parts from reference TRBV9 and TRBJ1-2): DSGVTQTPKHLITATGQRVTLRCSPRSGDLSVYWYQQSLDQGLQFLIQYYNGEERAKGNILERFSAQQFPDLHSELNLSSLELGDSALYFCASSARLAPGGYTFGSGTRLTVV.

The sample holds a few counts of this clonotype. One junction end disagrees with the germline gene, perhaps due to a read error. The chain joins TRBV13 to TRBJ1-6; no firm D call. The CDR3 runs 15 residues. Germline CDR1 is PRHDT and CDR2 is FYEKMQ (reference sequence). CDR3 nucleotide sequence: TGTGCCAGCAGACAAAAGGGCGGTTATAATTCGCCCCTCCACTTT. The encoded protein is CASRQKGGYNSPLHF. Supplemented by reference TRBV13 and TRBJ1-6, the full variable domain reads AAGVIQSPRHLIKEKRETATLKCYPIPRHDTVYWYQQGPGQDPQFLISFYEKMQSDKGSIPDRFSAQQFSDYHSELNMSSLELGDSALYFCASRQKGGYNSPLHFGNGTRLTVT.

The CDR3 here is CSARVVPGDTQYF. The CDR3 coding sequence is TGCAGTGCTAGAGTGGTTCCCGGAGATACGCAGTATTTT. V usage is TRBV20-1 and J usage is TRBJ2-3; D unresolved. CDR1 and CDR2 (germline): DFQATT, SNEGSKA (reference sequence). Trimming shortened V by 1 base and J by 5 bases, and 10 bases separated the two germline ends. The CDR3 is 13 amino acids.

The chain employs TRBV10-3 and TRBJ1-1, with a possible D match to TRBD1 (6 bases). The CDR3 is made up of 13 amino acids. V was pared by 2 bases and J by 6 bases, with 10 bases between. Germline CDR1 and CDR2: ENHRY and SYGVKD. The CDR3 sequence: CAISERGRAEAFF. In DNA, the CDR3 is TGTGCCATCAGTGAGCGGGGGCGGGCTGAAGCTTTCTTT.

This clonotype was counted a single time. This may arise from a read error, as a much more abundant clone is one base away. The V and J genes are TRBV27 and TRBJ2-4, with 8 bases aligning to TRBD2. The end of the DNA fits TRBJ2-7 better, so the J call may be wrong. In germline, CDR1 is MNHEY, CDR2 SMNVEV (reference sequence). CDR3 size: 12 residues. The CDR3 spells CACRGLVYEQYF. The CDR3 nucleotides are TGTGCCTGCAGGGGACTAGTCTACGAGCAGTACTTC.

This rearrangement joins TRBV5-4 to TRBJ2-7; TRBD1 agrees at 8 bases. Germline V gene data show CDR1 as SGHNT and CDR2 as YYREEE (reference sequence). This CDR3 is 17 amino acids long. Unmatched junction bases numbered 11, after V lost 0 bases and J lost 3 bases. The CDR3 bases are TGTGCCAGCAGCTTGGGTGGACAGGGCGCGCTCAGCTACGAGCAGTACTTC. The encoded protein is CASSLGGQGALSYEQYF.

The CDR3 DNA reads TGTGCCAGCAGCCCCACCGGGGGGGGGAGGTGGTACAAGAATGAGCAGTTCTTC. Amino acid sequence: CASSPTGGGRWYKNEQFF. J is TRBJ2-1 and V is TRBV7-2; 8 bases line up with TRBD2. CDR3 length equals 18 residues. Germline CDR1 is SGHTA and CDR2 is FQGNSA. With 5 bases clipped from V and 7 bases from J, the junction kept 19 bases outside the gene matches.

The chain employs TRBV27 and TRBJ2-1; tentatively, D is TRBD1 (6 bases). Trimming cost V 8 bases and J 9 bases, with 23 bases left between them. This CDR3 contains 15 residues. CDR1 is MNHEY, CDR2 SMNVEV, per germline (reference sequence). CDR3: CASGPTGPGMGEQFF. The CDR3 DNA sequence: TGTGCCAGCGGTCCGACAGGACCGGGCATGGGTGAGCAGTTCTTC.